This T cell receptor (beta chain) comes out of a study of response to subunit inactivated influenza vaccine. Study-wide points: Authors suggested each seasonal flu vaccination may recruit only limited numbers of new T cells.

V was pared by 6 bases and J by 1 base, with 10 bases of the junction left unmatched. CDR3 length equals 16 residues. This clonotype showed up just a few times. Its antigen is not known. TCRdb re-called the RT-PCR reads with MiXCR, one entry per CDR3 protein. The data hold roughly 650,000 distinct CDR3 sequences, with 11% to 15% observed a single time. The chain combines TRBV12-3 or TRBV12-4 with TRBJ2-3, with 7 bases fitting TRBD1. The sample was PBMCs from blood, taken approximately 15 days before vaccination. The sequence was obtained from a middle-aged man who received an inactivated influenza vaccine. CDR3 residues: CASSQPRGYGTDTQYF. The CDR3 DNA follows: TGTGCCAGCAGCCAACCCAGGGGGTACGGCACAGATACGCAGTATTTT.